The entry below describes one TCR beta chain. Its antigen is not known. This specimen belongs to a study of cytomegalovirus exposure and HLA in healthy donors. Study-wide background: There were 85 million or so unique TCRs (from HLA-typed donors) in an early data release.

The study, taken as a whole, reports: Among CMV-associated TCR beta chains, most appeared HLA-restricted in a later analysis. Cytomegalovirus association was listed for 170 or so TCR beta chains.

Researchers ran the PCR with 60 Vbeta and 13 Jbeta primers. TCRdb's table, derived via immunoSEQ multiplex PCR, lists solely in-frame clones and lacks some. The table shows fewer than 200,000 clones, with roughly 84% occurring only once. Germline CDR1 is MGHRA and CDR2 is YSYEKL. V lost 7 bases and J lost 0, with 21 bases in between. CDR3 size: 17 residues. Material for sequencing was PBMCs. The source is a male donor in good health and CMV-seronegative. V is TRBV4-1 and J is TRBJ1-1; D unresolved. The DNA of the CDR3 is TGCGCCAGCACCGAGGCAGGCGACTACACCATGAACACTGAAGCTTTCTTT. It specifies CASTEAGDYTMNTEAFF.